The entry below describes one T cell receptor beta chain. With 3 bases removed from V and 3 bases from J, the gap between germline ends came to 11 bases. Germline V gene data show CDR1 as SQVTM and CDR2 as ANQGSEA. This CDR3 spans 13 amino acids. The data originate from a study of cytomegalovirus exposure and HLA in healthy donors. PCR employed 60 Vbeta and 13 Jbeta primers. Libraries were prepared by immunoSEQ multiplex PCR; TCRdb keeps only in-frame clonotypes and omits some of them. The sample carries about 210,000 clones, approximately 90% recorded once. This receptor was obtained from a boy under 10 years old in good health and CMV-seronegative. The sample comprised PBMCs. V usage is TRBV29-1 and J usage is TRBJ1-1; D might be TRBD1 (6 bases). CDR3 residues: CSVESGVDTEAFF. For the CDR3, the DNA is TGCAGCGTTGAGTCAGGGGTAGACACTGAAGCTTTCTTT. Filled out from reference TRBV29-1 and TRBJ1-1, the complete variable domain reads SAVISQKPSRDICQRGTSLTIQCQVDSQVTMMFWYRQQPGQSLTLIATANQGSEATYESGFVIDKFPISRPNLTFSTLTVSNMSPEDSSIYLCSVESGVDTEAFFGQGTRLTVV.